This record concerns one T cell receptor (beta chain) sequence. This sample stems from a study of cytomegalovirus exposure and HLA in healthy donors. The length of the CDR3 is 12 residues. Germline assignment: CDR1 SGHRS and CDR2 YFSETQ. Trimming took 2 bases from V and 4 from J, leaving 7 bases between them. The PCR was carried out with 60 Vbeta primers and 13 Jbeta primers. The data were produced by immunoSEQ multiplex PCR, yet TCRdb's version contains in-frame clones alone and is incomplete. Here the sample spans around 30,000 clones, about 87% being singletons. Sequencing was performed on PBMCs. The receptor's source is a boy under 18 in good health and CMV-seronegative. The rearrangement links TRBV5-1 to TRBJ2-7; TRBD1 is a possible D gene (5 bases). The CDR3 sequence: CASSFQGYEQYF. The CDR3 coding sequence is TGCGCCAGCAGCTTCCAGGGTTACGAGCAGTACTTC.